These 9 T cell receptor beta chains were all obtained from the same sample, sequenced in a study of CD8+CD57+ T cells in acquired aplastic anemia. It was genomic DNA that served as the template for profiling TCR beta VDJ and CDR3. From the reads, TCRdb called clonotypes with MiXCR, one entry per CDR3 protein. The table shows hundreds of thousands of distinct CDR3 sequences, with over 25% occurring only once. Individuals selected for sequencing had exhibited CD8+CD57+ cell expansion on flow cytometry. Material: sorted CD4+, CD8+, or CD8+CD57+ T cells (not recorded which) from PBMCs. These receptors came from a human donor with aplastic anemia.

This clonotype appeared many times. V and J are TRBV20-1 and TRBJ2-7; D remains ambiguous. The CDR3 is made up of 12 amino acids. V lost 4 bases to trimming and J lost 3 bases, with 10 bases between them. Germline-derived CDR1 and CDR2 are DFQATT and SNEGSKA (reference sequence). The CDR3 here is CSATGLNYEQYF. The CDR3 DNA follows: TGCAGTGCTACCGGGTTAAACTACGAGCAGTACTTC.

This rearrangement joins TRBV24-1 to TRBJ1-2; 8 nucleotides line up with TRBD1. Germline V lookup: CDR1 KGHDR, CDR2 SFDVKD. The CDR3 is 15 amino acids. The V gene end was trimmed by 4 bases and the J gene end by 3 bases; junction bases not matched to a gene: 6. The CDR3 bases are TGTGCCACCAGTGACACAGGGGGTTCCGACTATGGCTACACCTTC. Protein product: CATSDTGGSDYGYTF.

The chain has TRBV5-1 and TRBJ2-5; 8 nucleotides agree with TRBD1. CDR3 length: 16 amino acids. From germline, CDR1 is SGHRS and CDR2 YFSETQ. The J segment lost 5 bases and the V segment lost 4 bases, leaving 13 bases of the junction unmatched. CDR3 region: CASSTTGVTGVETQYF. CDR3 coding DNA: TGCGCCAGCAGCACAACGGGCGTGACAGGGGTTGAGACCCAGTACTTC.

V usage is TRBV3-1 and J usage is TRBJ2-1, with D possibly being TRBD1 (6 bases). Per germline, CDR1 LGHDT and CDR2 YNNKEL (reference sequence). With 2 bases removed from V and 9 bases from J, the gap between germline ends came to 14 bases. The CDR3 is 14 amino acids. CDR3: CASSQSPKQGEQFF. The CDR3 DNA reads TGTGCCAGCAGCCAATCACCGAAACAGGGTGAGCAGTTCTTC.

The J gene is TRBJ2-1, the V gene TRBV5-1; unclear D gene. The CDR3 runs to 15 residues. The V and J ends lost 0 bases and 9 bases respectively, with 16 bases between them. The germline V gene encodes CDR1 SGHRS and CDR2 YFSETQ. CDR3 bases: TGCGCCAGCAGCTTGGCCTTAAGTCCGGACGGTGAGCAGTTCTTC. Its protein is CASSLALSPDGEQFF.

V gene TRBV5-1 combines with J gene TRBJ2-7, with 7 positions matching TRBD1. The CDR3 loop spans 18 amino acids. After removal of 0 bases from V and 6 bases from J, the junction contained 18 bases not matched to a gene. The germline V gene encodes CDR1 SGHRS and CDR2 YFSETQ. CDR3: CASSLAYSRDRLLFEQYF. The CDR3 DNA is TGCGCCAGCAGCTTGGCCTACTCCCGGGACAGACTCTTGTTCGAGCAGTACTTC.

The chain joins TRBV5-6 to TRBJ2-2, with 10 bases that match TRBD1. With V trimmed by 2 bases and J by 4 bases, 5 bases remained unmatched. CDR3 size: 16 residues. Germline V CDR1 and CDR2: SGHDT, YYEEEE. CDR3 nucleotide sequence: TGTGCCAGCAGCTTCCGACAGGGGGCGAGCACCGGGGAGCTGTTTTTT. Translated: CASSFRQGASTGELFF.

In this sample, this clonotype turned up a few times. The rearrangement links TRBV6-1 to TRBJ2-5; TRBD2 matches at 9 bases. There are 14 residues in the CDR3. Germline lookup yields CDR1 MNHNS and CDR2 SASEGT. With 5 bases clipped from V and 3 bases from J, the junction kept 4 bases outside the gene matches. The CDR3 reads CASSPGTSKETQYF. CDR3 bases: TGTGCCAGCAGTCCCGGGACTAGCAAAGAGACCCAGTACTTC.

In this sample, this clonotype turned up many times. CDR3 DNA sequence: TGTGCCATCTCCGGGACAGGGGGCGAAGAAAGCAATCAGCCCCAGCATTTT. Its translation: CAISGTGGEESNQPQHF. The rearrangement links TRBV24-1 to TRBJ1-5, with 12 positions matching TRBD1. The CDR3 spans 17 residues. V lost 11 bases, J lost 1 base, and 11 bases stayed unmatched. Germline values: CDR1 KGHDR, CDR2 SFDVKD.